The 27 T cell receptor beta chains reported below all come from one sample, sequenced in a study of CD8+ T cells in alopecia areata. It was cDNA, reverse transcribed from extracted RNA, that served as the sequencing template. Sequencing used immunoSEQ multiplex PCR; TCRdb keeps in-frame clones, though not all of them. The sample carries 150,000 or so clones, around 87% recorded once. This sample comprised CD8+ T cells sorted from blood, obtained at week 0. These receptors were collected from a human donor with alopecia areata.

V gene TRBV19 combines with J gene TRBJ2-2; possible D gene TRBD1, 6 bases. This CDR3 has 13 residues. CDR1 is LNHDA, CDR2 SQIVND, per germline (reference sequence). Trimming cost V 11 bases and J 0 bases, with 10 bases left between them. The CDR3 bases are TGTGCCGGCAGGGGCACGAACACCGGGGAGCTGTTTTTT. Amino acids: CAGRGTNTGELFF. The entire variable domain, with the rest obtained from reference TRBV19 and TRBJ2-2, is as follows: DGGITQSPKYLFRKEGQNVTLSCEQNLNHDAMYWYRQDPGQGLRLIYYSQIVNDFQKGDIAEGYSVSREKKESFPLTVTSAQKNPTAFYLCAGRGTNTGELFFGEGSRLTVL.

V is TRBV27 and J is TRBJ2-3, with 9 bases that match TRBD2. V lost 6 bases and J lost 3; bases outside the gene matches: 7. CDR1 and CDR2 (germline): MNHEY, SMNVEV (reference sequence). The CDR3 consists of 15 residues. The CDR3 DNA reads TGTGCCAGCAGCGTTTCTAGCGGGACAACAGATACGCAGTATTTT. Its translation: CASSVSSGTTDTQYF.

The V gene is TRBV5-1, the J gene TRBJ2-1; 9 bases align to TRBD2. J lost 7 bases, V lost 0 bases, and 2 bases had no gene match. The germline CDR1 and CDR2 sequences are SGHRS and YFSETQ. The CDR3 runs to 14 residues. The CDR3 reads CASSLGLAGNEQFF. DNA for the CDR3: TGCGCCAGCAGCTTGGGGCTAGCGGGAAATGAGCAGTTCTTC.

The V gene is TRBV15, the J gene TRBJ2-3, with D possibly matching TRBD1 (6 bases). Germline CDR1 reads LNHNV; CDR2 reads YYDKDF (reference sequence). Between the trimmed V and J ends, which lost 3 bases and 2 bases, there was a span of 9 bases. CDR3 size: 14 residues. CDR3 region: CATSSDRTTDTQYF. In DNA, the CDR3 is TGTGCCACCAGCAGCGACAGGACCACAGATACGCAGTATTTT.

The chain recombines TRBV5-5 with TRBJ2-7, with D maybe TRBD2 (5 bases). This CDR3 is 15 amino acids long. The germline CDR1 and CDR2 sequences are SGHKS and YYEKEE (reference sequence). V was clipped by 4 bases and J by 3 bases, with 17 bases between them. The CDR3 sequence: CASSPVGGSFYEQYF. The CDR3 nucleotides are TGTGCCAGCAGCCCAGTCGGTGGGAGCTTCTACGAGCAGTACTTC.

This clone showed up just a few times. Additional DNA sequences in this sample encode the identical CDR3. V usage is TRBV6-1 and J usage is TRBJ2-7, with D possibly matching TRBD1 (6 bases). There are 13 residues in the CDR3. With 3 bases removed from V and 1 base from J, the gap between germline ends came to 7 bases. Per germline, CDR1 MNHNS and CDR2 SASEGT. The CDR3, as DNA: TGTGCCAGCAGTGACAGGGGATCCTACGAGCAGTACTTC. Residues: CASSDRGSYEQYF.

The chain uses TRBV4-1 and TRBJ2-7; D is possibly TRBD1 or TRBD2 (6 bases each). CDR3 length equals 16 residues. Germline V gene lookup returns CDR1 MGHRA and CDR2 YSYEKL. Trimming took 3 bases from V and 6 from J, leaving 21 bases between them. DNA for the CDR3: TGCGCCAGCAGCCAGATGAGTGGGCGGGAAGGGGGCGAGCAGTACTTC. As protein: CASSQMSGREGGEQYF.

The gene calls are TRBV29-1 and TRBJ2-7; D may be TRBD1 or TRBD2 (5 bases each). Per the germline V gene, CDR1 is SQVTM and CDR2 is ANQGSEA. CDR3 length equals 16 residues. The V and J ends lost 0 bases and 2 bases respectively, with 17 bases between them. The CDR3 sequence is CSVEDRLGPAAYEQYF. DNA of the CDR3: TGCAGCGTTGAAGACCGATTGGGACCGGCGGCCTACGAGCAGTACTTC.

The chain recombines TRBV6-6 with TRBJ2-1, with 9 bases lining up with TRBD2. The germline CDR1 and CDR2 sequences are MNHNY and SVGAGI (reference sequence). This CDR3 region has 16 residues. The J segment lost 9 bases and the V segment lost 0 bases, leaving 9 bases of the junction unmatched. In DNA form, the CDR3 reads TGTGCCAGCAGTTACTCGTTTGGTTCTAGCGGGACTGAGCAGTTCTTC. This sequence encodes CASSYSFGSSGTEQFF.

The chain uses TRBV27 and TRBJ2-7; 10 positions match TRBD1. Germline loops: CDR1 MNHEY, CDR2 SMNVEV (reference sequence). V dropped 5 bases and J dropped 5; count of bases not matched to a gene: 6. The CDR3 has 14 amino acids. CDR3: CASSDGQGVNEQYF. The CDR3 region has the DNA TGTGCCAGCAGTGACGGACAGGGGGTAAACGAGCAGTACTTC.

The rearrangement joins TRBV27 to TRBJ2-3; tentatively, D is TRBD2 (5 bases). Trimming removed 5 bases at V and 0 bases at J, with 9 bases between. The CDR3 is made up of 14 amino acids. In germline, CDR1 is MNHEY, CDR2 SMNVEV (reference sequence). The DNA for the CDR3 is TGTGCCAGCAGTCCCGGGGTCAGCACAGATACGCAGTATTTT. Amino acids: CASSPGVSTDTQYF.

This clone was seen a few times. The genes are TRBV4-2 and TRBJ2-7; 9 bases agree with TRBD2. This CDR3 is 16 amino acids long. V was pared by 0 bases and J by 4 bases, with 7 bases of the junction left unmatched. The V gene's germline CDR1 is LGHNA and CDR2 YNFKEQ. The CDR3 DNA is TGTGCCAGCAGCCAAGAATCGTCAAGCGGGAGGTACGAGCAGTACTTC. Its protein product is CASSQESSSGRYEQYF.

The J gene is TRBJ2-5, the V gene TRBV27; D is possibly TRBD1 (5 bases). The V gene lost 0 bases and the J gene lost 4 bases, with 6 bases spanning the gap. The CDR3 spans 13 residues. Germline V gene data show CDR1 as MNHEY and CDR2 as SMNVEV (reference sequence). For the CDR3, the DNA is TGTGCCAGCAGTTTATCAACAGGAGAGACCCAGTACTTC. It translates to CASSLSTGETQYF.

J is TRBJ2-7 and V is TRBV27; TRBD1 matches at 10 bases. CDR3 length: 16 amino acids. CDR1 and CDR2 from the germline V gene are MNHEY and SMNVEV (reference sequence). V lost 6 bases to trimming and J lost 2 bases; unmatched junction nucleotides: 10. The CDR3 is CASSTDRDRGPYEQYF. In DNA, the CDR3 is TGTGCCAGCAGCACCGATCGGGACAGGGGCCCCTACGAGCAGTACTTC.

This clone is a singleton in its sample. The gene calls are TRBV27 and TRBJ2-1; 7 nucleotides agree with TRBD2. The ends lost 1 base at V and 0 bases at J; junction bases unmatched: 6. The CDR3 consists of 17 residues. Germline loops: CDR1 MNHEY, CDR2 SMNVEV (reference sequence). The CDR3 sequence: CASSLLTGGHSYNEQFF. DNA of the CDR3: TGTGCCAGCAGTTTATTGACGGGAGGCCACTCCTACAATGAGCAGTTCTTC.

The chain uses TRBV6-5 and TRBJ2-1, with 7 bases matching TRBD1. This CDR3 spans 15 amino acids. The germline gives CDR1 MNHEY, CDR2 SVGAGI. J lost 5 bases, V lost 4 bases, and 8 bases had no gene match. Written as DNA, the CDR3 is TGTGCCAGCAGTTTCATGACAGGGTCACACAATGAGCAGTTCTTC. It encodes CASSFMTGSHNEQFF.

The V gene is TRBV11-2, the J gene TRBJ2-3; unclear D gene. Germline-derived CDR1 and CDR2 are SGHAT and FQNNGV. This CDR3 is 12 amino acids long. The V end was cut by 5 bases, the J end by 6 bases, with 9 bases between. CDR3 coding DNA: TGTGCCAGCAGCCAAAGTTCCGATACGCAGTATTTT. Translating gives CASSQSSDTQYF.

This sequence joins TRBV25-1 and TRBJ2-5; maybe TRBD2 (5 bases). Trimming stripped 3 bases from V and 7 bases from J, with 15 bases between. The CDR3 totals 14 residues. From germline, CDR1 is MGHDK and CDR2 SYGVNS. The CDR3 loop is CASSDSGWMGTQYF. CDR3 bases: TGTGCCAGCAGTGATTCGGGGTGGATGGGGACCCAGTACTTC.

The rearrangement joins TRBV9 to TRBJ2-7, with 10 bases lining up with TRBD2. The CDR3 length is 14 residues. After removal of 0 bases from V and 6 bases from J, the junction contained 3 bases not matched to a gene. The germline gives CDR1 SGDLS, CDR2 YYNGEE. CDR3 amino acids: CASSVASGSFEQYF. The DNA of the CDR3 is TGTGCCAGCAGCGTAGCTAGCGGGAGTTTCGAGCAGTACTTC. The variable domain in full, completed from reference TRBV9 and TRBJ2-7, reads DSGVTQTPKHLITATGQRVTLRCSPRSGDLSVYWYQQSLDQGLQFLIQYYNGEERAKGNILERFSAQQFPDLHSELNLSSLELGDSALYFCASSVASGSFEQYFGPGTRLTVT.

The genes are TRBV11-1 and TRBJ2-1, with D maybe TRBD2 (6 bases). The CDR3 totals 14 residues. V was trimmed by 5 bases and J by 8 bases, leaving 16 bases between them. From germline, CDR1 is SGHAT and CDR2 FQDESV (reference sequence). The CDR3 reads CASSHAAGNYEQFF. Here the CDR3 DNA reads TGTGCCAGCAGCCATGCGGCGGGGAATTATGAGCAGTTCTTC.

The chain has TRBV6-4 and TRBJ2-2; no firm D call. The CDR3 consists of 13 residues. The germline V gene has CDR1 MRHNA and CDR2 SNTAGT. V was shortened by 1 base and J by 2 bases, with 2 bases between the two germline ends. CDR3 in amino acids: CASSDFNTGELFF. The CDR3 nucleotides read TGTGCCAGCAGTGACTTCAACACCGGGGAGCTGTTTTTT.

The rearrangement joins TRBV9 to TRBJ1-4, with 7 bases fitting TRBD1. Trimming took 2 bases from V and 8 from J; bases not matched to a gene: 9. In germline, CDR1 is SGDLS, CDR2 YYNGEE. The CDR3 length is 15 residues. This CDR3 is CASSVPGPRGEKLFF. The CDR3 DNA sequence: TGTGCCAGCAGCGTTCCGGGACCCAGGGGGGAAAAACTGTTTTTT.

The gene calls are TRBV10-2 and TRBJ2-2; a weak D match, TRBD2 (6 bases). Trimming shortened V by 10 bases and J by 7 bases, and 19 bases separated the two germline ends. The CDR3 is 14 amino acids. Germline values: CDR1 WSHSY, CDR2 SAAADI. CDR3 residues: CATQGGEWVGELFF. The CDR3 DNA is TGCGCCACCCAGGGCGGGGAGTGGGTCGGGGAGCTGTTTTTT.

The chain has TRBV5-1 and TRBJ2-7; 7 bases map to TRBD1. This CDR3 is built from 14 residues. Germline trimming cut 0 bases from V and 3 bases from J; bases unmatched to any gene: 3. The germline V gene has CDR1 SGHRS and CDR2 YFSETQ. This CDR3 is CASSLGAGGYEQYF. CDR3 coding DNA: TGCGCCAGCAGCTTGGGGGCAGGGGGCTACGAGCAGTACTTC.

The chain carries TRBV11-2 and TRBJ2-1; perhaps D is TRBD1 or TRBD2 (5 bases each). The CDR3 is 16 residues long. Germline V CDR1 and CDR2: SGHAT, FQNNGV. Between the trimmed V and J ends, which lost 1 base and 8 bases, there was a span of 18 bases. CDR3 residues: CASSLGQRRQEHEQFF. The DNA for the CDR3 is TGTGCCAGCAGCTTAGGACAGCGGCGTCAGGAACATGAGCAGTTCTTC. The whole variable domain, filled in from reference TRBV11-2 and TRBJ2-1, reads EAGVAQSPRYKIIEKRQSVAFWCNPISGHATLYWYQQILGQGPKLLIQFQNNGVVDDSQLPKDRFSAERLKGVDSTLKIQPAKLEDSAVYLCASSLGQRRQEHEQFFGPGTRLTVL.

V and J are TRBV4-1 and TRBJ1-1, with a tentative D call TRBD1 (5 bases). This CDR3 has 14 residues. V was clipped by 4 bases and J by 11 bases, with 20 bases between them. The germline V gene has CDR1 MGHRA and CDR2 YSYEKL. CDR3 sequence: CASSRGTTSSAAFF. In DNA, the CDR3 is TGCGCCAGCAGCCGAGGGACCACTTCGTCGGCGGCTTTCTTT.

This clone has a handful of counts. CDR3 in amino acids: CASSFLPLLGNEQFF. The CDR3 region has the DNA TGTGCCAGCAGTTTCCTCCCCCTCCTGGGAAATGAGCAGTTCTTC. V and J are TRBV27 and TRBJ2-1, with D unclear. Between the trimmed V and J ends, which lost 3 bases and 7 bases, there was a span of 16 bases. The CDR3 has 15 amino acids. Germline values: CDR1 MNHEY, CDR2 SMNVEV (reference sequence).